The clone carrying this T cell receptor (beta chain) was counted at least ten times. This sample was included in a study of blood T cells in healthy people across ages. Primed by a sample-barcoded 5' primer and a J-beta primer mix, a second PCR proceeded for about 7 to 12 cycles. Using its own MiXCR run on the 5' RACE reads, TCRdb lists one record per CDR3 protein. The data contain more than 900,000 distinct CDR3 sequences, around 27% of them singletons. This CDR3 is 14 amino acids long. V was cut by 4 bases and J by 0 bases, with 10 bases left in between. Germline V gives CDR1 SGHRS, CDR2 YFSETQ. Another study also made use of these data, one on T cells of mothers and their children.

This clonotype was sampled from a girl aged 2 to 10 in good health. The rearrangement uses TRBV5-1 and TRBJ1-1; D uncertain. The specimen sequenced was blood. The DNA for the CDR3 is TGCGCCAGCAGCCTAGGGCTTCTGAACACTGAAGCTTTCTTT. It translates to CASSLGLLNTEAFF.